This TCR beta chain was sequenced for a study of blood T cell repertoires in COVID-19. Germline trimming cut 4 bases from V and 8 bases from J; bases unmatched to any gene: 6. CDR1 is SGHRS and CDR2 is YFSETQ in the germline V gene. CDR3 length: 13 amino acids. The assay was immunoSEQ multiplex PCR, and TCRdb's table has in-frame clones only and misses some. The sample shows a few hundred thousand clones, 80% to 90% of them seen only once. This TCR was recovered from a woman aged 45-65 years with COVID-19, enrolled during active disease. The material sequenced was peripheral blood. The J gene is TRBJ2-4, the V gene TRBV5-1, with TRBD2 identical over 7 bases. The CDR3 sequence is CASSRGEKHIQYF. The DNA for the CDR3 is TGCGCCAGCAGCCGGGGGGAGAAACACATTCAGTACTTC.